These T cell receptor beta chains were read from a single sample in a study of beta chain features in type 1 diabetes. Only in-frame clones appear in the TCRdb table, and some are missing; sequencing was by immunoSEQ multiplex PCR. The sample consists of about 150,000 clones, 10% to 13% of them appearing once. Source material: central memory CD4+ T cells from blood. The receptors were sampled from a man aged 25 to 45 with type 1 diabetes. Both conserved end residues are part of each CDR3. The order of the fields is D gene, J gene, V gene, clone size, CDR3 protein, CDR3 DNA. A D gene is named only where the DNA matches it firmly. Where a row states a size, it is once, few, many or the class of an expanded clone; other rows omit it.

d_gene: TRBD1; j_gene: TRBJ2-1; v_gene: TRBV5-1; abundance: .; CDR3aa: CASRRDSLDEFF; CDR3nt: TGCGCCAGCAGGAGGGACAGTTTAGATGAGTTCTTC
d_gene: .; j_gene: TRBJ1-2; v_gene: TRBV7-2; abundance: few; CDR3aa: CASSSLSQENGYTF; CDR3nt: TGTGCCAGCAGCTCCCTTTCGCAGGAAAATGGCTACACCTTC
d_gene: .; j_gene: TRBJ2-5; v_gene: TRBV29-1; abundance: .; CDR3aa: CSVEGGIRETQYF; CDR3nt: TGCAGCGTTGAAGGAGGGATCCGAGAGACCCAGTACTTC
d_gene: .; j_gene: TRBJ2-1; v_gene: TRBV5-1; abundance: .; CDR3aa: CASSLRTAYNEQFF; CDR3nt: TGCGCCAGCAGCTTGAGAACAGCCTACAATGAGCAGTTCTTC
d_gene: .; j_gene: TRBJ1-4; v_gene: TRBV14; abundance: .; CDR3aa: CASSQGGLLFF; CDR3nt: TGTGCCAGCAGCCAAGGGGGACTACTGTTTTTT
d_gene: .; j_gene: TRBJ1-1; v_gene: TRBV4-2; abundance: once; CDR3aa: CASSQAGVRNTEAFF; CDR3nt: TGTGCCAGCAGCCAAGCAGGGGTGAGGAACACTGAAGCTTTCTTT
d_gene: .; j_gene: TRBJ2-3; v_gene: TRBV6-6; abundance: .; CDR3aa: CASSNSRDTQYF; CDR3nt: TGTGCCAGCAGTAACAGCAGAGATACGCAGTATTTT
d_gene: TRBD2; j_gene: TRBJ2-3; v_gene: TRBV28; abundance: few; CDR3aa: CASSTSGSGPDTQYF; CDR3nt: TGTGCCAGCAGTACTAGCGGGAGTGGGCCAGATACGCAGTATTTT
d_gene: TRBD1; j_gene: TRBJ1-5; v_gene: TRBV2; abundance: .; CDR3aa: CASSRDREQPQHF; CDR3nt: TGTGCCAGCAGTCGGGACAGGGAACAGCCCCAGCATTTT
d_gene: TRBD1; j_gene: TRBJ1-2; v_gene: TRBV14; abundance: .; CDR3aa: CASSQDISRQGDTF; CDR3nt: TGTGCCAGCAGCCAAGATATAAGTCGGCAGGGGGACACCTTC
d_gene: TRBD2; j_gene: TRBJ2-1; v_gene: TRBV15; abundance: .; CDR3aa: CATSRDRSSGEINEQFF; CDR3nt: TGTGCCACCAGCAGAGATCGGTCGAGCGGGGAAATTAATGAGCAGTTCTTC
d_gene: TRBD1; j_gene: TRBJ2-3; v_gene: TRBV29-1; abundance: .; CDR3aa: CSAGQANSGDTQYF; CDR3nt: TGCAGCGCGGGACAGGCCAACTCCGGTGATACGCAGTATTTT
d_gene: .; j_gene: TRBJ2-7; v_gene: TRBV9; abundance: few; CDR3aa: CASSVGLAATYEQYF; CDR3nt: TGTGCCAGCAGCGTAGGGTTAGCGGCTACCTACGAGCAGTACTTC
d_gene: TRBD1; j_gene: TRBJ2-7; v_gene: TRBV30; abundance: many; CDR3aa: CAWGLTGDEQYF; CDR3nt: TGTGCCTGGGGTCTCACAGGGGACGAGCAGTACTTC
d_gene: .; j_gene: TRBJ2-1; v_gene: TRBV29-1; abundance: few; CDR3aa: CSVTVKQFF; CDR3nt: TGCAGCGTTACGGTCAAGCAGTTCTTC
d_gene: TRBD2; j_gene: TRBJ2-2; v_gene: TRBV4-3; abundance: .; CDR3aa: CASSRLAGMNTGELFF; CDR3nt: TGCGCCAGCAGCCGACTAGCGGGAATGAACACCGGGGAGCTGTTTTTT
d_gene: TRBD2; j_gene: TRBJ2-3; v_gene: TRBV11-2; abundance: few; CDR3aa: CASSPFRTSGPTDTQYF; CDR3nt: TGTGCCAGCAGCCCCTTCCGGACTAGCGGGCCCACAGATACGCAGTATTTT
d_gene: .; j_gene: TRBJ2-6; v_gene: TRBV6-6; abundance: few; CDR3aa: CAAYSGANVLTF; CDR3nt: TGTGCCGCCTACTCTGGGGCCAACGTCCTGACTTTC
d_gene: .; j_gene: TRBJ2-7; v_gene: TRBV9; abundance: few; CDR3aa: CASSPNAAHEQYF; CDR3nt: TGTGCCAGCAGCCCCAACGCGGCTCACGAGCAGTACTTC
d_gene: TRBD1; j_gene: TRBJ1-1; v_gene: TRBV6-6; abundance: few; CDR3aa: CASSTGQAAEAFF; CDR3nt: TGTGCCAGCAGTACGGGACAGGCGGCTGAAGCTTTCTTT
d_gene: .; j_gene: TRBJ2-3; v_gene: TRBV6-6; abundance: few; CDR3aa: CATTTPANTDTQYF; CDR3nt: TGTGCCACTACGACTCCGGCAAACACAGATACGCAGTATTTT
d_gene: TRBD1; j_gene: TRBJ2-3; v_gene: TRBV29-1; abundance: many; CDR3aa: CSVGQGMSTDTQYF; CDR3nt: TGCAGCGTTGGACAGGGCATGAGCACAGATACGCAGTATTTT
d_gene: TRBD1; j_gene: TRBJ2-1; v_gene: TRBV4-3; abundance: .; CDR3aa: CASSQGQGEGDEQFF; CDR3nt: TGCGCCAGCAGCCAAGGACAGGGGGAAGGCGATGAGCAGTTCTTC
d_gene: .; j_gene: TRBJ1-1; v_gene: TRBV5-6; abundance: .; CDR3aa: CASSLLSEAFF; CDR3nt: TGTGCCAGCAGCTTGTTATCTGAAGCTTTCTTT
d_gene: TRBD2; j_gene: TRBJ2-3; v_gene: TRBV27; abundance: .; CDR3aa: CASSQDGPGLAASTDTQYF; CDR3nt: TGTGCCAGCAGTCAGGACGGACCGGGACTAGCGGCTAGCACAGATACGCAGTATTTT
d_gene: .; j_gene: TRBJ1-5; v_gene: TRBV21-1; abundance: .; CDR3aa: CASSLTGGDYSNQPQHF; CDR3nt: TGTGCCAGCAGCCTAACAGGGGGTGATTATAGCAATCAGCCCCAGCATTTT
d_gene: TRBD1; j_gene: TRBJ2-1; v_gene: TRBV11-2; abundance: few; CDR3aa: CASSPTGGDEQFF; CDR3nt: TGTGCCAGCAGCCCGACAGGGGGCGATGAGCAGTTCTTC
d_gene: TRBD2; j_gene: TRBJ2-1; v_gene: TRBV7-2; abundance: .; CDR3aa: CASSQLAGGPGEQFF; CDR3nt: TGTGCCAGCAGCCAACTAGCGGGAGGGCCGGGTGAGCAGTTCTTC
d_gene: .; j_gene: TRBJ1-2; v_gene: TRBV5-6; abundance: .; CDR3aa: CASSTGAGYTF; CDR3nt: TGTGCCAGCAGCACAGGCGCTGGCTACACCTTC
d_gene: .; j_gene: TRBJ2-7; v_gene: TRBV5-8; abundance: .; CDR3aa: CASSLVSRSYEQYF; CDR3nt: TGTGCCAGCAGCTTGGTTTCTAGATCCTACGAGCAGTACTTC